The rows below give T cell receptor beta chains drawn from one sample of a study of blood T cell repertoires in COVID-19. The table came from immunoSEQ multiplex PCR; TCRdb's copy has only in-frame clones and leaves some out. The sample holds approximately 240,000 clones, 75% to 85% seen once. The sample taken for sequencing was peripheral blood. These receptors originate from a human donor in a cohort sampled during active COVID-19. The CDR3 runs from the conserved cysteine through the conserved F or W. A D gene is named only where the DNA matches it firmly. Expanded clones get a size class; other rows say once, few or many, or leave the size out.

- | TRBJ1-2 | - | TRBV5-4 | CASSSQGGYGYTF | TGTGCCAGCAGCTCCCAGGGAGGTTATGGCTACACCTTC
TRBD1 | TRBJ2-5 | few | TRBV6-6 | CASSPGQSLQETQYF | TGTGCCAGCAGTCCGGGACAGAGCCTACAAGAGACCCAGTACTTC
TRBD1 | TRBJ1-1 | - | TRBV7-3 | CASSPRGQGTEAFF | TGTGCCAGCAGCCCGAGGGGACAGGGCACTGAAGCTTTCTTT
TRBD2 | TRBJ2-2 | few | TRBV28 | CASTPGLANTGELFF | TGTGCCAGCACTCCGGGACTAGCGAACACCGGGGAGCTGTTTTTT
TRBD1 | TRBJ1-2 | - | TRBV10-2 | CASSEIGQGANGYTF | TGCGCCAGCAGTGAGATCGGACAGGGGGCGAATGGCTACACCTTC
- | TRBJ1-5 | - | TRBV7-9 | CASSALQENQPQHF | TGTGCCAGCAGCGCTTTACAGGAGAATCAGCCCCAGCATTTT
TRBD1 | TRBJ1-2 | - | TRBV7-8 | CASSSRVGQGDIGYGYTF | TGTGCCAGCAGCTCCAGGGTCGGACAGGGCGATATTGGCTATGGCTACACCTTC
TRBD1 | TRBJ1-5 | - | TRBV7-6 | CASSSQPGQGANNQPQHF | TGTGCCAGCAGCTCGCAACCGGGACAGGGGGCTAACAATCAGCCCCAGCATTTT
TRBD2 | TRBJ2-1 | - | TRBV2 | CASRSGIEQFF | TGTGCCAGCAGGAGCGGGATAGAGCAGTTCTTC
TRBD1 | TRBJ1-5 | many | TRBV2 | CASSGTGVGSNQPQHF | TGTGCCAGCAGTGGCACAGGGGTTGGAAGCAATCAGCCCCAGCATTTT
TRBD2 | TRBJ2-1 | - | TRBV5-1 | CASSLALSGKQNEQFF | TGCGCCAGCAGCTTGGCCCTCAGCGGGAAACAAAATGAGCAGTTCTTC
TRBD1 | TRBJ1-4 | - | TRBV5-1 | CASSLVPGGSLNEKLFF | TGCGCCAGCAGCTTGGTCCCAGGGGGGTCGCTAAATGAAAAACTGTTTTTT
- | TRBJ2-7 | - | TRBV4-1 | CASSQDLPGLLTYEQYF | TGCGCCAGCAGCCAAGACTTACCGGGACTTCTAACCTACGAGCAGTACTTC
TRBD2 | TRBJ2-5 | - | TRBV2 | CASSDSGGNQETQYF | TGTGCCAGCAGTGATAGCGGGGGGAACCAAGAGACCCAGTACTTC
- | TRBJ1-1 | - | TRBV27 | CASSLLGAQTEAFF | TGTGCCAGCAGTTTATTGGGGGCGCAGACTGAAGCTTTCTTT
- | TRBJ2-7 | - | TRBV5-1 | CASTHRLDSSYEQYF | TGCGCCAGCACCCACCGACTCGATAGCTCCTACGAGCAGTACTTC
- | TRBJ2-5 | - | TRBV30 | CAWSGSSRETQYF | TGTGCCTGGAGTGGGTCTTCTAGGGAGACCCAGTACTTC
- | TRBJ1-6 | - | TRBV2 | CASNPVSSYSPLHF | TGTGCCAGCAATCCAGTTTCCTCGTATTCACCCCTCCACTTT
- | TRBJ2-1 | - | TRBV9 | CASGLWNEQFF | TGTGCCAGCGGGCTCTGGAATGAGCAGTTCTTC
- | TRBJ2-5 | - | TRBV19 | CASSIGSVQETQYF | TGTGCCAGTAGTATAGGGTCAGTTCAAGAGACCCAGTACTTC
- | TRBJ1-2 | - | TRBV5-6 | CASSLDGRNYGYTF | TGTGCCAGCAGCTTGGACGGGAGAAACTATGGCTACACCTTC
- | TRBJ2-1 | - | TRBV3-1/TRBV3-2 | CASSPAGTIGGNEQFF | TGTGCCAGCAGCCCGGCCGGGACCATTGGGGGGAATGAGCAGTTCTTC
TRBD2 | TRBJ2-3 | - | TRBV18 | CASSILPLAGDGTDTQYF | TGTGCCAGCTCAATTCTCCCTCTAGCGGGAGATGGCACAGATACGCAGTATTTT
- | TRBJ1-2 | - | TRBV6-5 | CASSYSGGGYTF | TGTGCCAGCAGTTACTCGGGAGGTGGCTACACCTTC
TRBD1 | TRBJ1-2 | - | TRBV6-4 | CASSDGTGDYWYGYTF | TGTGCCAGCAGTGACGGGACAGGGGACTATTGGTATGGCTACACCTTC
- | TRBJ2-3 | - | TRBV6-4 | CASSESRVTDTQYF | TGTGCCAGCAGTGAGAGCAGGGTCACGGATACGCAGTATTTT
TRBD1 | TRBJ2-3 | many | TRBV5-8 | CASSLGQGPGSDTQYF | TGTGCCAGCAGCTTGGGACAGGGCCCGGGCTCAGATACGCAGTATTTT
- | TRBJ1-4 | few | TRBV10-1 | CASSDRLRDEKLFF | TGCGCCAGCAGTGACCGCCTGAGGGATGAAAAACTGTTTTTT
TRBD1 | TRBJ1-1 | - | TRBV5-1 | CASTRTGKMNTEAFF | TGCGCCAGCACCCGGACAGGGAAGATGAACACTGAAGCTTTCTTT
TRBD2 | TRBJ2-5 | - | TRBV28 | CASSLRESSGIQETQYF | TGTGCCAGCAGTTTAAGAGAGAGTAGCGGGATACAAGAGACCCAGTACTTC
TRBD2 | TRBJ2-5 | once | TRBV19 | CASSIKSGGQETQYF | TGTGCCAGTAGTATTAAGAGCGGGGGGCAAGAGACCCAGTACTTC